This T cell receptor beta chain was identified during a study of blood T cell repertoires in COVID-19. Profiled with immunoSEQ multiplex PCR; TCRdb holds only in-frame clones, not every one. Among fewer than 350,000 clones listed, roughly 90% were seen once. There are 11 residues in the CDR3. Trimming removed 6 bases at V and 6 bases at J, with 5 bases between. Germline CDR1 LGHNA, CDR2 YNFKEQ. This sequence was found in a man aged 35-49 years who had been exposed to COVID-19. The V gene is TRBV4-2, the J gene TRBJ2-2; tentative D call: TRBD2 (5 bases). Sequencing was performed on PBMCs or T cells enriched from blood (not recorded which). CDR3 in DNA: TGTGCCAGCAGTAGCGCCGGGGAGCTGTTTTTT. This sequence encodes CASSSAGELFF.